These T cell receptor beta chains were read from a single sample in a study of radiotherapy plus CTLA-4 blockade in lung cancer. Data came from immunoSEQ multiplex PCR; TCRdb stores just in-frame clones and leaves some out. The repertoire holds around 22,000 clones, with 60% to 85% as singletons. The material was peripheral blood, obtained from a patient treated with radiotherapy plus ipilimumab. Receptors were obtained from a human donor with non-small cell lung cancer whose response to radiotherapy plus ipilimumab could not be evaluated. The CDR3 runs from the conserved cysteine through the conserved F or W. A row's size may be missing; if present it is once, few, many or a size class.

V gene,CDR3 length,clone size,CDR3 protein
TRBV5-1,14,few,CASSRDRGKGTQYF
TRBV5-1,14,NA,CASSVPTGEEKLFF
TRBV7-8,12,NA,CASSPTGSGYTF
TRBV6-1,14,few,CASRDLGEAAEQYF
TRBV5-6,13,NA,CASSVTGLGTQYF
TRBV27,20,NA,CASSLKGTSGGVSSYNEQFF
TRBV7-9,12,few,CASSPWNTEAFF
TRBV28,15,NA,CASSFTGISNQPQHF
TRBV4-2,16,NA,CASSQEGGRAHNEQFF
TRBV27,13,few,CASSPSWGEPQHF
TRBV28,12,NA,CASNPQGARAFF
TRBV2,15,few,CASSPGTGYFYEQYF
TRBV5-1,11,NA,CASRRDYEQYF
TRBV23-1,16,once,CASSPIGRGTMQPQHF
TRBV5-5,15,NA,CASSYALPAGNEQFF
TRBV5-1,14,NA,CASSSGTSYNEQFF
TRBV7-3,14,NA,CASSSSGRDNEQFF
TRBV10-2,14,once,CASSASRMSYEQYF
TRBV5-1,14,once,CASTRGQNGETQYF
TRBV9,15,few,CASSVSSTSTDTQYF
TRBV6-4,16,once,CASSDWGGANTGELFF
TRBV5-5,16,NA,CASSLVLAGSTGELFF
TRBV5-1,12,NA,CASSLSKEEQFF
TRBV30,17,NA,CAWYPQGLGRHTGELFF
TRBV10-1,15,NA,CASSVSAGYGGELFF
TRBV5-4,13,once,CASSFGRGREQYF
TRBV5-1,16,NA,CASSLELRGNSYEQYF
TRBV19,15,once,CASSIVGGGNQPQHF
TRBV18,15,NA,CASSPPLAGNQPQHF
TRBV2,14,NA,CASNGVWGQETQYF